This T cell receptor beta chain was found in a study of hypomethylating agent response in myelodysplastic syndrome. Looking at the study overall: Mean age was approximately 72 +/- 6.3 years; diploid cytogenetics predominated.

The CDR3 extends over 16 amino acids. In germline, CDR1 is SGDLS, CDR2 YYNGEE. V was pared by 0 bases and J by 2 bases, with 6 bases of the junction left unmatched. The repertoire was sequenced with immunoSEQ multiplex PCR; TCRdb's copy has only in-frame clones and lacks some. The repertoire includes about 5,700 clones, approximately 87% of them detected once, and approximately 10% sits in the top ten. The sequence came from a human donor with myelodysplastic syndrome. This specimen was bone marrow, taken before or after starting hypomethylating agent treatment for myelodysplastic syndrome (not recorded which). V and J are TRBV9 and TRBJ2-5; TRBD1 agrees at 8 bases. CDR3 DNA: TGTGCCAGCAGCGTAGCTGCGGGACAGGTTCAAGAGACCCAGTACTTC. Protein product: CASSVAAGQVQETQYF.